These T cell receptor beta chains were read from a single sample in a study of beta chain features in type 1 diabetes. Some clones are missing from TCRdb's copy, which holds only in-frame ones; the method was immunoSEQ multiplex PCR. The repertoire has a few hundred thousand clones, 20% of them found once; the top ten carry about 0.044%. Sequencing input: naive CD4+ T cells from blood. Receptors originate from a woman between 18 and 30 years old in good health. Both conserved end residues are trimmed from each CDR3.

TRBJ2-5 TRBV7-2 ASSRRRALQETQY
TRBJ2-7 TRBV6-1 ASSEAPRYEQY
TRBJ1-2 TRBV2 ASTSGDVGYGYT
TRBJ2-7 TRBV2 ASSDVGVQASYEQY
NA TRBV30 AWSVGGAFYEQY
TRBJ2-5 TRBV11-1 ASSAERGKETQY
TRBJ1-2 TRBV30 ALRTGYYGYT
TRBJ2-3 TRBV2 ASSGWSGRALDTQY
TRBJ1-5 TRBV14 ASSHPTGVKQPQH
TRBJ1-6 TRBV7-9 ASSLRDRDSPLH
TRBJ2-7 TRBV5-1 ASSLPGQGSYEQY
TRBJ2-7 TRBV5-1 ASSLEGGGGYEQY
TRBJ2-7 TRBV5-1 ASSSSGTSGSYEQY
TRBJ2-7 TRBV28 ASSSHSGNDFEQY
TRBJ2-5 TRBV29-1 SVQTGQGAETQY
TRBJ2-5 TRBV4-2 ASSQSGRFQETQY
TRBJ2-3 TRBV14 ASSQLAGITDTQY
TRBJ1-2 TRBV28 ASSLIFGGYT